The entry below gives a single T cell receptor (beta chain) sequence along with its context. This entry is derived from a study of PD-L1 blockade in urothelial cancer. Sequencing was performed with immunoSEQ multiplex PCR; in TCRdb, only in-frame clones are kept and a portion is missing. The sample has roughly 52,000 clones; 75% to 85% are singletons. Indicated time point: pretreatment peripheral blood. This receptor was taken from a man in his 70s with urothelial cancer. Sequencing used PBMCs, obtained around atezolizumab (anti-PD-L1) treatment.

This chain's CDR3 is CSAVGAMGALNTEAFF. Here the CDR3 DNA reads TGCAGCGCCGTAGGCGCCATGGGGGCCCTGAACACTGAAGCTTTCTTT. The chain employs TRBV29-1 and TRBJ1-1; D is perhaps TRBD1 (6 bases). Trimming cost V 7 bases and J 0 bases, with 21 bases left between them. Germline values: CDR1 SQVTM, CDR2 ANQGSEA. This CDR3 contains 16 residues.